Below, 3 T cell receptor beta chains from the same sample are listed, as sequenced in a study of T cell changes during pregnancy in multiple sclerosis. Using immunoSEQ multiplex PCR, the repertoire was profiled, and TCRdb retains in-frame clones only, with some absent. The sample records roughly 40,000 clones, around 92% being singletons. Sequencing was performed on CD4+ T cells from peripheral blood mononuclear cells, taken in the second trimester of pregnancy. Every receptor here comes from a female donor in good health, enrolled as a control in a pregnancy study.

In this sample, this clone turned up once. This rearrangement joins TRBV10-1 to TRBJ2-5; no reliable D call. The CDR3 has 13 amino acids. The germline V and J ends were trimmed by 0 bases and 5 bases, with 7 bases remaining between them. Germline-derived CDR1 and CDR2 are WNHNN and SYGVQD (reference sequence). The CDR3, as DNA: TGCGCCAGCAGTGAGTCACTTCGGGAGACCCAGTACTTC. Its translation is CASSESLRETQYF.

V is TRBV7-9 and J is TRBJ2-2, with unresolved D. The CDR3 sequence is 11 residues long. Trimming left V 7 bases short and J 2 bases short, with 2 bases between. Per germline, CDR1 SEHNR and CDR2 FQNEAQ (reference sequence). This chain's CDR3 is CASTNTGELFF. The CDR3 coding sequence is TGTGCCAGCACTAACACCGGGGAGCTGTTTTTT. Together with reference TRBV7-9 and TRBJ2-2, the CDR3 gives the full variable domain: DTGVSQNPRHKITKRGQNVTFRCDPISEHNRLYWYRQTLGQGPEFLTYFQNEAQLEKSRLLSDRFSAERPKGSFSTLEIQRTEQGDSAMYLCASTNTGELFFGEGSRLTVL.

The chain recombines TRBV10-2 with TRBJ2-5; 7 bases fit TRBD1. CDR3 length: 15 amino acids. J was trimmed by 2 bases and V by 6 bases; bases with no gene match: 9. Germline values: CDR1 WSHSY, CDR2 SAAADI. This CDR3 is CASSPRGRGQETQYF. The CDR3, as DNA: TGCGCCAGCAGCCCCAGGGGGAGAGGGCAAGAGACCCAGTACTTC.